These 25 T cell receptor beta chains were sequenced from one sample in a study of T cells in localized non-small cell lung cancer. This table comes from immunoSEQ multiplex PCR, and its TCRdb copy is limited to in-frame clones, with some not included. The table includes roughly 16,000 clones, about 85% detected once. Here the sequenced sample was peripheral blood, taken before any cancer treatment. Every receptor here comes from a male donor older than 55 with stage I lung adenocarcinoma.

The chain uses TRBV15 and TRBJ1-2, with 9 bases identical to TRBD1. With 5 bases clipped from V and 6 bases from J, the junction kept 19 bases outside the gene matches. The CDR3 spans 18 residues. Germline values: CDR1 LNHNV, CDR2 YYDKDF (reference sequence). The DNA of the CDR3 is TGTGCCACCAGCGGCATGAGGACAGGGGAGGTATTATTGAATGGCTACACCTTC. This translates into CATSGMRTGEVLLNGYTF.

There are a few counts of this clone. The chain employs TRBV2 and TRBJ2-5; a possible D gene is TRBD2 (5 bases). The V gene's germline CDR1 is SNHLY and CDR2 FYNNEI. The V end lost 0 bases, the J end lost 5 bases, and 13 bases lay between the germline ends. CDR3 length: 15 residues. The CDR3: CASSEARGWRETQYF. Here the CDR3 DNA reads TGTGCCAGCAGTGAAGCCCGAGGTTGGAGGGAGACCCAGTACTTC.

The chain employs TRBV19 and TRBJ2-7; D unclear. There are 12 residues in the CDR3. Per germline, CDR1 LNHDA and CDR2 SQIVND (reference sequence). V lost 4 bases and J lost 3, with 7 bases in between. CDR3 protein: CASSTSGYEQYF. CDR3 in DNA: TGTGCCAGTAGTACCTCGGGCTACGAGCAGTACTTC.

This clone appeared a single time. This chain links TRBV7-2 with TRBJ1-6; 9 nucleotides match TRBD1. The CDR3 extends over 15 amino acids. In germline, CDR1 is SGHTA, CDR2 FQGNSA. The V gene end was trimmed by 3 bases and the J gene end by 8 bases; junction bases not matched to a gene: 5. In nucleotides, the CDR3 is TGTGCCAGCAGCTTCGCCGGACAGGGGTATTCACCCCTCCACTTT. Translation: CASSFAGQGYSPLHF. The full variable domain, in which reference TRBV7-2 and TRBJ1-6 provide the parts outside the CDR3, is GAGVSQSPSNKVTEKGKDVELRCDPISGHTALYWYRQSLGQGLEFLIYFQGNSAPDKSGLPSDRFSAERTGGSVSTLTIQRTQQEDSAVYLCASSFAGQGYSPLHFGNGTRLTVT.

The chain has TRBV19 and TRBJ2-1; D not resolved. The germline V and J ends were trimmed by 9 bases and 5 bases, with 17 bases remaining between them. The germline CDR1 and CDR2 sequences are LNHDA and SQIVND (reference sequence). This CDR3 spans 14 amino acids. The CDR3 DNA reads TGTGCCAGCAGCGTGAGACCTACTGACAATGAGCAGTTCTTC. This translates into CASSVRPTDNEQFF. Combining the CDR3 with reference TRBV19 and TRBJ2-1 gives the whole variable domain DGGITQSPKYLFRKEGQNVTLSCEQNLNHDAMYWYRQDPGQGLRLIYYSQIVNDFQKGDIAEGYSVSREKKESFPLTVTSAQKNPTAFYLCASSVRPTDNEQFFGPGTRLTVL.

The V and J genes are TRBV2 and TRBJ2-5; 8 bases align to TRBD2. Germline assignment: CDR1 SNHLY and CDR2 FYNNEI. V trimming: 6 bases; J trimming: 5 bases; junction bases outside the gene matches: 8. The CDR3 is 14 amino acids. CDR3 amino acids: CASRGTRRGETQYF. CDR3 sequence (DNA): TGTGCCAGCAGGGGGACTAGGCGGGGGGAGACCCAGTACTTC. The full variable domain, rest sourced from reference TRBV2 and TRBJ2-5, is EPEVTQTPSHQVTQMGQEVILRCVPISNHLYFYWYRQILGQKVEFLVSFYNNEISEKSEIFDDQFSVERPDGSNFTLKIRSTKLEDSAMYFCASRGTRRGETQYFGPGTRLLVL.

The rearrangement uses TRBV7-6 and TRBJ1-1; 7 bases fit TRBD1. The length of the CDR3 is 13 residues. After removal of 1 base from V and 6 bases from J, the junction contained 2 bases not matched to a gene. Per the germline V gene, CDR1 is SGHVS and CDR2 is FNYEAQ. CDR3 region: CASSLGQGAEAFF. CDR3 bases: TGTGCCAGCAGCTTAGGTCAGGGGGCTGAAGCTTTCTTT. The full variable domain, in which reference TRBV7-6 and TRBJ1-1 provide the parts outside the CDR3, is GAGVSQSPRYKVTKRGQDVALRCDPISGHVSLYWYRQALGQGPEFLTYFNYEAQQDKSGLPNDRFSAERPEGSISTLTIQRTEQRDSAMYRCASSLGQGAEAFFGQGTRLTVV.

The V call is TRBV6-5, the J call TRBJ2-7; D unresolved. The CDR3 runs 13 residues. The germline gives CDR1 MNHEY, CDR2 SVGAGI. V was trimmed by 5 bases and J by 2 bases, leaving 10 bases between them. In DNA form, the CDR3 reads TGTGCCAGCAGTCCGAGCGATACCTACGAGCAGTACTTC. Translation gives CASSPSDTYEQYF.

This chain connects TRBV19 to TRBJ1-3, with D perhaps matching TRBD1 (5 bases). Germline lookup yields CDR1 LNHDA and CDR2 SQIVND (reference sequence). V was cut by 3 bases and J by 0 bases, with 12 bases left in between. This CDR3 has 16 residues. The CDR3 here is CASSIRDANSGNTIYF. In nucleotides, the CDR3 is TGTGCCAGTAGTATTCGGGACGCCAACTCTGGAAACACCATATATTTT. The full variable domain, rest sourced from reference TRBV19 and TRBJ1-3, is DGGITQSPKYLFRKEGQNVTLSCEQNLNHDAMYWYRQDPGQGLRLIYYSQIVNDFQKGDIAEGYSVSREKKESFPLTVTSAQKNPTAFYLCASSIRDANSGNTIYFGEGSWLTVV.

This sequence joins TRBV7-2 and TRBJ1-6; 7 bases are shared with TRBD1. This CDR3 has 14 residues. Trimming removed 3 bases from V and 10 bases from J; junction bases left unmatched: 6. Germline CDR1 SGHTA, CDR2 FQGNSA. Written as DNA, the CDR3 is TGTGCCAGCAGCTTCTCAGGGGGGGACTCACCCCTCCACTTT. Encoded protein: CASSFSGGDSPLHF.

This chain uses TRBV30 with TRBJ2-3; 8 nucleotides line up with TRBD2. With V trimmed by 2 bases and J by 3 bases, 1 base remained unmatched. Germline CDR1 GTSNPN, CDR2 SVGIG (reference sequence). The CDR3 runs 13 residues. CDR3 sequence (DNA): TGTGCCTGGAGTCTAGCGGGTACAGATACGCAGTATTTT. Amino acid sequence: CAWSLAGTDTQYF.

The chain links TRBV9 to TRBJ1-1; D remains ambiguous. Germline CDR1 and CDR2: SGDLS and YYNGEE. V lost 0 bases, J lost 0 bases, and 9 bases lay in between. This CDR3 has 15 amino acids. The DNA of the CDR3 is TGTGCCAGCAGCGTAGCTCCAGTGCTGAACACTGAAGCTTTCTTT. Translated: CASSVAPVLNTEAFF.

The chain couples TRBV29-1 to TRBJ1-1; D perhaps matches TRBD1 (5 bases). The length of the CDR3 is 13 residues. Germline V gene lookup returns CDR1 SQVTM and CDR2 ANQGSEA. The ends were cut back, 4 bases at V and 6 bases at J, with 15 bases in the middle. CDR3 residues: CSVGRDSPPEAFF. The CDR3 DNA follows: TGCAGCGTTGGGAGAGACAGCCCCCCTGAAGCTTTCTTT.

A few counts support this clone. The chain joins TRBV6-1 to TRBJ1-6; D is unresolved. The CDR3 is made up of 17 amino acids. V lost 4 bases and J lost 0, with 13 bases in between. Germline V gene lookup returns CDR1 MNHNS and CDR2 SASEGT. The CDR3 region is CASSGSGTSSYNSPLHF. The CDR3 nucleotides read TGTGCCAGCAGTGGGAGTGGAACCAGCTCCTATAATTCACCCCTCCACTTT.

CDR3 DNA sequence: TGTGCCAGCAGCTTCAGCGGGAGAGTTGTCGGGGAGCTGTTTTTT. It codes for CASSFSGRVVGELFF. This sequence joins TRBV7-2 and TRBJ2-2; 8 bases match TRBD2. V was clipped by 3 bases and J by 7 bases; unmatched bases: 7. The germline V gene encodes CDR1 SGHTA and CDR2 FQGNSA. The CDR3 totals 15 residues.

The CDR3 here is CASQTDSNQPQHF. CDR3 in DNA: TGTGCCAGTCAGACGGACAGCAATCAGCCCCAGCATTTT. The V and J genes are TRBV2 and TRBJ1-5; D remains ambiguous. The CDR3 is made up of 13 amino acids. V was pared by 9 bases and J by 1 base, with 10 bases between. Germline V CDR1 and CDR2: SNHLY, FYNNEI.

CDR3 nucleotides: TGTGCCAGCAGGGCCGGGGGGGAAGGGAACTATGGCTACACCTTC. Translation gives CASRAGGEGNYGYTF. This sequence joins TRBV27 and TRBJ1-2; a weak D match, TRBD1 (5 bases). CDR3 length: 15 amino acids. The germline CDR1 and CDR2 sequences are MNHEY and SMNVEV (reference sequence). V was shortened by 6 bases and J by 2 bases, with 16 bases between the two germline ends.

V and J are TRBV5-1 and TRBJ2-1, with 7 bases lining up with TRBD2. The CDR3 loop spans 15 amino acids. With V trimmed by 4 bases and J by 4 bases, 8 bases remained unmatched. The germline V gene has CDR1 SGHRS and CDR2 YFSETQ. The CDR3 sequence: CASSEASGSYNEQFF. The CDR3 nucleotides read TGCGCCAGCAGCGAGGCTAGCGGCTCTTACAATGAGCAGTTCTTC.

The chain uses TRBV6-5 and TRBJ2-2; TRBD2 is a possible D gene (6 bases). Trimming cost V 6 bases and J 1 base, with 12 bases left between them. The CDR3 runs 15 residues. Per the germline V gene, CDR1 is MNHEY and CDR2 is SVGAGI. This CDR3 reads CASSLGGGNTGELFF. For the CDR3, the DNA is TGTGCCAGCAGCCTCGGGGGAGGGAACACCGGGGAGCTGTTTTTT.

The V gene is TRBV4-3, the J gene TRBJ1-1; unclear D gene. V dropped 0 bases and J dropped 6 bases, with 8 bases sitting between them. This CDR3 contains 13 residues. Germline CDR1 reads LGHNA; CDR2 reads YSLEER. The DNA for the CDR3 is TGCGCCAGCAGCCAAGATGGAAGCGCTGAAGCTTTCTTT. Its translation is CASSQDGSAEAFF.

The V call is TRBV7-8, the J call TRBJ2-3; D may match TRBD1 or TRBD2 (5 bases each). Germline CDR1 reads SGHVS; CDR2 reads FQNEAQ. The V gene lost 4 bases and the J gene lost 4 bases, with 15 bases spanning the gap. The length of the CDR3 is 15 residues. The CDR3 sequence is CASSWARDRADTQYF. The DNA of the CDR3 is TGTGCCAGCAGCTGGGCCAGGGACCGGGCAGATACGCAGTATTTT.

This rearrangement joins TRBV6-1 to TRBJ1-1; D is ambiguous. V was pared by 3 bases and J by 4 bases, with 9 bases between. This CDR3 has 13 residues. Germline CDR1 is MNHNS and CDR2 is SASEGT. CDR3 sequence reads: CASSDRQVTEAFF. The CDR3 DNA sequence: TGTGCCAGCAGTGACAGACAAGTCACTGAAGCTTTCTTT.

This chain links TRBV2 with TRBJ1-2; TRBD1 is a possible D gene (5 bases). V was pared by 4 bases and J by 7 bases, with 13 bases between. The germline V gene has CDR1 SNHLY and CDR2 FYNNEI. The CDR3 length is 13 residues. The CDR3 is CASSASGGFGYTF. The DNA for the CDR3 is TGTGCCAGCAGTGCATCTGGGGGGTTTGGCTACACCTTC.

The chain is built from TRBV28 and TRBJ2-1, with D unresolved. Germline V CDR1 and CDR2: MDHEN, SYDVKM. Trimming removed 2 bases at V and 1 base at J, with 9 bases between. The CDR3 is 15 amino acids. CDR3 residues: CASSLGVSSYNEQFF. CDR3 DNA: TGTGCCAGCAGTTTAGGGGTTTCTTCCTACAATGAGCAGTTCTTC.

The rearrangement links TRBV28 to TRBJ1-2; D is unclear. Per the germline V gene, CDR1 is MDHEN and CDR2 is SYDVKM. Trimming removed 7 bases from V and 1 base from J, with 22 bases in between. The CDR3 is made up of 17 amino acids. The CDR3: CASNAVGLTSGNYGYTF. As DNA, the CDR3 is TGTGCCAGCAACGCAGTAGGATTAACCTCGGGTAACTATGGCTACACCTTC.